Listed below are T cell receptor beta chains from one sample, sequenced in a study of blood T cell repertoires in COVID-19. Sequencing was performed with immunoSEQ multiplex PCR; in TCRdb, only in-frame clones are kept and a portion is missing. The sample lists 140,000 to 150,000 clones; 84% were seen once. Sequenced: peripheral blood. These receptor sequences come from a human donor in a cohort sampled during active COVID-19. The CDR3 runs from the conserved cysteine through the conserved F or W. D genes are given only for firm matches. Size tells how often a clone was seen (once, few, many) or the class of an expanded clone, and some rows leave it out.

length | J | size | D | V | DNA | CDR3
15 | TRBJ2-1 | - | TRBD1 | TRBV10-3 | TGTGCCATCAGTAAGACCGGGACAGGGTTCAATGAGCAGTTCTTC | CAISKTGTGFNEQFF
17 | TRBJ2-1 | - | TRBD2 | TRBV5-6 | TGTGCCAGCAGCCTTGGGCTAGCGGGAGGGGGGTACAATGAGCAGTTCTTC | CASSLGLAGGGYNEQFF
19 | TRBJ1-5 | - | - | TRBV24-1 | TGTGCCACCAGTGATAACCCCCCCCAGTTCCCGAATAGCAATCAGCCCCAGCATTTT | CATSDNPPQFPNSNQPQHF
14 | TRBJ2-1 | - | - | TRBV19 | TGTGCCAGTAGTATAGGAAACAGACACAATGAGCAGTTCTTC | CASSIGNRHNEQFF
16 | TRBJ2-5 | - | TRBD1 | TRBV27 | TGTGCCAGCAGTTTAAGTTTTGGGACAGGGAGGGAGACCCAGTACTTC | CASSLSFGTGRETQYF
14 | TRBJ1-1 | - | - | TRBV5-1 | TGCGCCAGCAGCTTGGTAGCTGAAAACACTGAAGCTTTCTTT | CASSLVAENTEAFF
14 | TRBJ1-4 | few | TRBD1 | TRBV6-5 | TGTGCCAGCAGATCGGGACAGGGTAATGAAAAACTGTTTTTT | CASRSGQGNEKLFF
16 | TRBJ2-5 | - | TRBD2 | TRBV10-3 | TGTGCCACCAGAGGGATACTAGCGGGGGGCGGAGAGACCCAGTACTTC | CATRGILAGGGETQYF
15 | TRBJ1-6 | - | - | TRBV7-8 | TGTGCCAGCAGCTCCCGACAGCTTAGTAATTCACCCCTCCACTTT | CASSSRQLSNSPLHF
16 | TRBJ1-3 | few | TRBD1 | TRBV18 | TGTGCCAGCTCACTTCGACAGGGTACTTCTGGAAACACCATATATTTT | CASSLRQGTSGNTIYF
15 | TRBJ2-1 | - | TRBD1 | TRBV7-3 | TGTGCCAGCAGCCCCGGGACAGGGCCATACAATGAGCAGTTCTTC | CASSPGTGPYNEQFF
14 | TRBJ2-7 | - | TRBD1 | TRBV19 | TGTGCCACCTCGATGCGACAGGGGGCGGGAGAGCAGTACTTC | CATSMRQGAGEQYF
13 | TRBJ1-1 | - | - | TRBV2 | TGTGCCAGCAGTGCTTCAGGGAACACTGAAGCTTTCTTT | CASSASGNTEAFF
15 | TRBJ1-2 | - | TRBD1 | TRBV5-4 | TGTGCCAGCAGCGACGACAGGGGGCGTAACTATGGCTACACCTTC | CASSDDRGRNYGYTF
17 | TRBJ1-1 | - | TRBD1 | TRBV5-1 | TGCGCCAGCAGCTTCATGGGACAGGGCCTACCGGGGGCTGAAGCTTTCTTT | CASSFMGQGLPGAEAFF
15 | TRBJ2-2 | - | TRBD1 | TRBV7-9 | TGTGCCAGCAGTCAAACAGGGGTGAACACCGGGGAGCTGTTTTTT | CASSQTGVNTGELFF
14 | TRBJ2-7 | - | TRBD1 | TRBV5-1 | TGCGCCAGCAGAAGGACAGGGACTTACTACGAGCAGTACTTC | CASRRTGTYYEQYF
13 | TRBJ2-2 | - | TRBD1 | TRBV10-3 | TGTGCCATCAGCCCGGGACAGGGGGAGGGGCTGTTTTTT | CAISPGQGEGLFF
16 | TRBJ1-6 | once | - | TRBV15 | TGTGCCACCAGGGGAGGCAGGAGCTCCTATAATTCACCCCTCCACTTT | CATRGGRSSYNSPLHF
14 | TRBJ1-3 | few | TRBD1 | TRBV2 | TGTGCCAGCAACCCAGGGACAGCTGGAAACACCATATATTTT | CASNPGTAGNTIYF
13 | TRBJ1-1 | - | - | TRBV5-4 | TGTGCCAGCAGCTTGCTCGATGCGACTGAAGCTTTCTTT | CASSLLDATEAFF
13 | TRBJ2-5 | - | - | TRBV11-3 | TGTGCCAGCAGCTTAGAGGGGGCCGAGACCCAGTACTTC | CASSLEGAETQYF
14 | TRBJ1-1 | - | - | TRBV19 | TGTGCCAGTAGTATAGGTGTAGCGAACACTGAAGCTTTCTTT | CASSIGVANTEAFF
15 | TRBJ2-7 | - | TRBD1 | TRBV24-1 | TGTGCCACCAGGGGTGGCGGGACAGGGGAGTACGAGCAGTACTTC | CATRGGGTGEYEQYF
16 | TRBJ2-3 | - | TRBD2 | TRBV7-9 | TGTGCCAGCAGCTTGGGACTAGCGGGGGGGGCAGATACGCAGTATTTT | CASSLGLAGGADTQYF
15 | TRBJ2-1 | - | - | TRBV6-5 | TGTGCCAGCAGCAGCGACAGGGAGGTTTACAATGAGCAGTTCTTC | CASSSDREVYNEQFF
17 | TRBJ2-3 | - | TRBD2 | TRBV7-6 | TGTGCCAGCAGCTTGAGGACTAGCGGGAGGGTAGAAGATACGCAGTATTTT | CASSLRTSGRVEDTQYF
13 | TRBJ1-2 | - | - | TRBV7-9 | TGTGCCAGCAGCTTAGGGCCAGGGGATGGCTACACCTTC | CASSLGPGDGYTF
14 | TRBJ2-5 | - | - | TRBV24-1 | TGTGCCACCAACCGGACACAGAAGAAAGAGACCCAGTACTTC | CATNRTQKKETQYF
14 | TRBJ2-1 | - | - | TRBV5-1 | TGCGCCAGCAGCTCTGTGGACTACGCCAATGAGCAGTTCTTC | CASSSVDYANEQFF
15 | TRBJ1-2 | - | TRBD1 | TRBV5-1 | TGCGCCAGCAGCAGAGAAGGACAGGGGTTTAATGGCTACACCTTC | CASSREGQGFNGYTF
13 | TRBJ1-2 | - | - | TRBV9 | TGTGCCAGCAGCGTGGAGGGATTTCATGGCTACACCTTC | CASSVEGFHGYTF
15 | TRBJ2-2 | - | - | TRBV7-8 | TGTGCCAGCAGCGAAAAGGGGAATCCCTACGGGGAGCTGTTTTTT | CASSEKGNPYGELFF
16 | TRBJ2-3 | - | TRBD2 | TRBV4-1 | TGCGCCAGCAGCCAATCCCTAGCGGGTAGCACAGATACGCAGTATTTT | CASSQSLAGSTDTQYF
16 | TRBJ2-1 | - | TRBD2 | TRBV20-1 | TGCAGTGCTAGTCCCCGGACTAGCGGGGGCCGCGGAGAGCAGTTCTTC | CSASPRTSGGRGEQFF
13 | TRBJ2-5 | - | TRBD1 | TRBV24-1 | TGTGCCACCGCTGGGACAGTGCAAGAGACCCAGTACTTC | CATAGTVQETQYF
14 | TRBJ2-7 | - | TRBD1 | TRBV29-1 | TGCAGCGTTGACCGGGGACAGGGCGTGGACGAGCAGTACTTC | CSVDRGQGVDEQYF
14 | TRBJ2-3 | - | - | TRBV10-2 | TGCGCCAGCAGTCCGGCGGCTTACACAGATACGCAGTATTTT | CASSPAAYTDTQYF
15 | TRBJ2-3 | - | TRBD2 | TRBV2 | TGTGCCAGCAGTAGACTAGCGGGGGGTTCAGATACGCAGTATTTT | CASSRLAGGSDTQYF
17 | TRBJ2-1 | - | - | TRBV18 | TGTGCCAGCTCACCGACGGGGGGCCAGAGCTCCTACAATGAGCAGTTCTTC | CASSPTGGQSSYNEQFF
14 | TRBJ2-3 | once | TRBD2 | TRBV2 | TGTGCCAGCGGCGGGACTAGCAAGACAGATACGCAGTATTTT | CASGGTSKTDTQYF
15 | TRBJ2-3 | - | TRBD1 | TRBV6-4 | TGTGCCAGCAGTGACTCGGGACAGGTACAAGATACGCAGTATTTT | CASSDSGQVQDTQYF
13 | TRBJ2-3 | few | TRBD2 | TRBV2 | TGTGCCAGCTCTCGGGAGGATGAAGATACGCAGTATTTT | CASSREDEDTQYF